This passage covers 22 T cell receptor beta chains from one sample sequenced in a study of blood T cell repertoires in COVID-19. Produced via immunoSEQ multiplex PCR; TCRdb's table is partial and in-frame only. The sample yields approximately 140,000 clones, almost 85% seen once. Sequencing used PBMCs or T cells enriched from blood (not recorded which). Source of these receptors: a middle-aged man with acute COVID-19.

J is TRBJ1-4 and V is TRBV9, with D perhaps TRBD1 (6 bases). Germline V gene lookup returns CDR1 SGDLS and CDR2 YYNGEE. V was clipped by 3 bases and J by 7 bases, with 13 bases between them. The CDR3 is made up of 14 amino acids. For the CDR3, the DNA is TGTGCCAGCAGCGCCCTCGGACAGTCTGAAAAACTGTTTTTT. It is translated as CASSALGQSEKLFF.

V is TRBV5-1 and J is TRBJ1-5; D is unresolved. Trimming pared 4 bases from V and 0 bases from J, leaving 17 bases between. CDR3 length: 17 residues. The germline gives CDR1 SGHRS, CDR2 YFSETQ. CDR3 sequence reads: CASSTQPTDYSNQPQHF. The DNA of the CDR3 is TGCGCCAGCAGCACCCAACCTACAGATTATAGCAATCAGCCCCAGCATTTT.

This clone was detected many times. The chain is built from TRBV19 and TRBJ1-5; D is undetermined. Germline V gives CDR1 LNHDA, CDR2 SQIVND (reference sequence). V lost 3 bases and J lost 0, with 12 bases in between. This CDR3 contains 16 residues. The CDR3 bases are TGTGCCAGTAGTATCGTGACAACGCTTAGCAATCAGCCCCAGCATTTT. This gives the protein CASSIVTTLSNQPQHF.

A few counts support this clone. The chain links TRBV3-1 (or the pseudogene TRBV3-2) to TRBJ1-2; D may be TRBD1 (6 bases). The V end was cut by 4 bases, the J end by 4 bases, with 13 bases between. The CDR3 consists of 14 residues. CDR1 and CDR2 from the germline V gene are LGHDT and YNNKEL (reference sequence). CDR3 bases: TGTGCCAGCAGCCTTGCGGGGGGCAGCTATGGCTACACCTTC. It specifies CASSLAGGSYGYTF.

The V and J genes are TRBV7-9 and TRBJ1-4; weak D call: TRBD1 (6 bases). V gave up 5 bases and J gave up 8 bases, with 15 bases separating them. CDR1 is SEHNR, CDR2 FQNEAQ, per germline (reference sequence). The CDR3 covers 14 residues. Here the CDR3 DNA reads TGTGCCAGCAGCACCAGGGGAATTCGGGAAAAACTGTTTTTT. Encoded protein: CASSTRGIREKLFF.

The V gene is TRBV7-9, the J gene TRBJ1-4; 9 bases are shared with TRBD1. The germline V gene has CDR1 SEHNR and CDR2 FQNEAQ (reference sequence). J was trimmed by 7 bases and V by 3 bases; bases with no gene match: 6. The CDR3 spans 15 residues. CDR3 in amino acids: CASSFTGGDGEKLFF. CDR3 DNA: TGTGCCAGCAGCTTCACAGGGGGCGATGGTGAAAAACTGTTTTTT.

As for this clone: Other DNA variants within this sample encode the same CDR3. This sequence joins TRBV5-8 and TRBJ2-3; D gene uncertain. The germline V gene encodes CDR1 SGHTS and CDR2 YDEGEE. The germline V and J ends were trimmed by 4 bases and 1 base, with 7 bases remaining between them. The CDR3 has 13 residues. CDR3 protein: CASSIRGTDTQYF. In DNA form, the CDR3 reads TGTGCCAGCAGCATCCGGGGCACAGATACGCAGTATTTT.

The J gene is TRBJ1-2, the V gene TRBV5-1, with TRBD1 matching 7 bases. Trimming at V came to 3 bases and at J to 3 bases, leaving 8 bases not matched to a gene. Germline V gene data show CDR1 as SGHRS and CDR2 as YFSETQ. The CDR3 runs 15 residues. DNA of the CDR3: TGCGCCAGCAGCTCCCGGGGACAGAGGGACTATGGCTACACCTTC. Translating gives CASSSRGQRDYGYTF.

The rearrangement joins TRBV27 to TRBJ2-5; the match to TRBD1 covers 8 bases. In germline, CDR1 is MNHEY, CDR2 SMNVEV (reference sequence). The V segment lost 5 bases and the J segment 2 bases; nucleotides outside the gene matches: 4. CDR3 length: 14 amino acids. The CDR3 loop is CASSDRGPQETQYF. CDR3 in DNA: TGTGCCAGCAGTGACAGGGGACCTCAAGAGACCCAGTACTTC.

This rearrangement joins TRBV6-2 or TRBV6-3 to TRBJ2-7; a weak D match, TRBD1 (5 bases). In germline, CDR1 is MNHEY, CDR2 SVGEGT. V was clipped by 0 bases and J by 2 bases, with 17 bases between them. This CDR3 comprises 17 residues. CDR3 nucleotides: TGTGCCAGCAGTTACTCGACTTCCGGACAACCCGCCTACGAGCAGTACTTC. This encodes CASSYSTSGQPAYEQYF.

The J gene is TRBJ2-3, the V gene TRBV11-3; TRBD1 matches at 7 bases. Trimming cost V 1 base and J 5 bases; bases outside gene matches: 3. Germline CDR1 and CDR2: SGHNT and YENEEA. This CDR3 spans 14 amino acids. In DNA form, the CDR3 reads TGTGCCAGCAGCTTAGGAAGGGGGCAAGATACGCAGTATTTT. As protein: CASSLGRGQDTQYF.

The rearrangement joins TRBV15 to TRBJ1-2, with a weak D call TRBD1 (6 bases). The V end lost 0 bases, the J end lost 4 bases, and 12 bases lay between the germline ends. The germline V gene encodes CDR1 LNHNV and CDR2 YYDKDF (reference sequence). CDR3 length: 15 amino acids. CDR3 nucleotides: TGTGCCACCAGCAGAGATCTCAGGGGTAGCTATGGCTACACCTTC. Translation: CATSRDLRGSYGYTF.

This chain connects TRBV5-8 to TRBJ2-5, with 13 positions matching TRBD2. With 2 bases clipped from V and 3 bases from J, the junction kept 4 bases outside the gene matches. Germline CDR1 is SGHTS and CDR2 is YDEGEE. The CDR3 loop spans 16 amino acids. For the CDR3, the DNA is TGTGCCAGCAGCTTTAGACTAGCGGGGGGAAAAGAGACCCAGTACTTC. Amino acid sequence: CASSFRLAGGKETQYF.

The chain employs TRBV15 and TRBJ2-2, with TRBD1 matching 8 bases. Germline-derived CDR1 and CDR2 are LNHNV and YYDKDF (reference sequence). The J segment lost 6 bases and the V segment lost 5 bases, leaving 11 bases of the junction unmatched. The CDR3 sequence is 16 residues long. The CDR3 spells CATSSRPGGTAGELFF. CDR3 coding DNA: TGTGCCACCAGCTCCCGACCAGGGGGCACCGCCGGGGAGCTGTTTTTT.

This chain joins TRBV24-1 and TRBJ1-2; 9 positions agree with TRBD1. V lost 0 bases and J lost 8; bases outside the gene matches: 3. The CDR3 spans 14 residues. Germline CDR1 and CDR2: KGHDR and SFDVKD. The CDR3 sequence: CATSDLRDRAGYTF. CDR3 coding DNA: TGTGCCACCAGTGATTTGAGGGACAGGGCGGGCTACACCTTC.

The chain couples TRBV30 to TRBJ1-1; 7 bases agree with TRBD1. In germline, CDR1 is GTSNPN, CDR2 SVGIG (reference sequence). CDR3 size: 13 residues. V lost 3 bases and J lost 8; bases outside the gene matches: 9. CDR3 bases: TGTGCCTGGAGAAGGAGGGGGCTCCCCGAAGCTTTCTTT. Amino acid sequence: CAWRRRGLPEAFF.

V usage is TRBV2 and J usage is TRBJ1-4; TRBD1 aligns across 11 bases. J lost 5 bases, V lost 7 bases, and 3 bases had no gene match. The germline gives CDR1 SNHLY, CDR2 FYNNEI. The CDR3 contains 14 residues. The CDR3 DNA is TGTGCCAGCAAAAGGGACAGGGGGAATGAAAAACTGTTTTTT. Protein: CASKRDRGNEKLFF. The variable domain in full, completed from reference TRBV2 and TRBJ1-4, reads EPEVTQTPSHQVTQMGQEVILRCVPISNHLYFYWYRQILGQKVEFLVSFYNNEISEKSEIFDDQFSVERPDGSNFTLKIRSTKLEDSAMYFCASKRDRGNEKLFFGSGTQLSVL.

The V call is TRBV4-1, the J call TRBJ1-2, with 8 bases fitting TRBD1. Germline V lookup: CDR1 MGHRA, CDR2 YSYEKL. V lost 1 base and J lost 5; bases outside the gene matches: 3. The CDR3 has 14 amino acids. Here the CDR3 DNA reads TGCGCCAGCAGCCAAGCCGGGACAGGTTATGGCTACACCTTC. Protein: CASSQAGTGYGYTF.

The V call is TRBV19, the J call TRBJ1-3; 10 nucleotides agree with TRBD1. Looked up from germline, CDR1 is LNHDA and CDR2 is SQIVND (reference sequence). The V gene end was trimmed by 7 bases and the J gene end by 6 bases; junction bases not matched to a gene: 9. The CDR3 spans 15 residues. The CDR3 loop reads CASTTSGTGENTIYF. CDR3 DNA: TGTGCCAGTACGACTTCCGGGACAGGGGAAAACACCATATATTTT.

The J gene is TRBJ1-2, the V gene TRBV28, with 9 bases lining up with TRBD1. Germline V lookup: CDR1 MDHEN, CDR2 SYDVKM. The CDR3 spans 13 residues. V trimming: 6 bases; J trimming: 4 bases; junction bases outside the gene matches: 3. CDR3 coding DNA: TGTGCCAGCAGCTTGGGACAGGGCTATGGCTACACCTTC. Residues: CASSLGQGYGYTF.

CDR3 region: CASSTPGPRYGYTF. The CDR3, as DNA: TGTGCCAGTAGTACCCCAGGCCCGAGATATGGCTACACCTTC. The rearrangement links TRBV19 to TRBJ1-2; D is ambiguous. V was pared by 4 bases and J by 5 bases, with 14 bases between. Germline values: CDR1 LNHDA, CDR2 SQIVND (reference sequence). The CDR3 has 14 amino acids.

The chain couples TRBV11-2 to TRBJ1-2; D gene unclear. The V end lost 1 base, the J end lost 2 bases, and 8 bases lay between the germline ends. Germline V gene lookup returns CDR1 SGHAT and CDR2 FQNNGV. The CDR3 sequence is 14 residues long. CDR3 sequence: CASSLGPENYGYTF. CDR3 DNA: TGTGCCAGCAGCTTAGGTCCGGAGAACTATGGCTACACCTTC. Full variable domain (missing parts from reference TRBV11-2 and TRBJ1-2): EAGVAQSPRYKIIEKRQSVAFWCNPISGHATLYWYQQILGQGPKLLIQFQNNGVVDDSQLPKDRFSAERLKGVDSTLKIQPAKLEDSAVYLCASSLGPENYGYTFGSGTRLTVV.